This record covers a single TCR beta chain. Its antigen is unknown. This may be a read error, as it is one base from a much larger clone. Because the CDR3 is missing its conserved closing phenylalanine or tryptophan, this is likely a read error. The CDR3 extends over 16 amino acids. The V gene's germline CDR1 is MNHEY and CDR2 SVGEGT. The J segment lost 5 bases and the V segment lost 6 bases, leaving 9 bases of the junction unmatched. This entry comes from a study of read filtering for tumor transcriptome and immune sequencing. For the study at large: 8 patients were R-ISS I, more than 15 were R-ISS II, six or seven were R-ISS III.

The library was built from roughly 400 ng RNA with molecular barcoded adaptors for alpha/delta and beta/gamma chains. A single record per CDR3 protein comes from TCRdb applying MiXCR to the reads. The table lists 100,000 to 150,000 distinct CDR3 sequences, roughly 13% of them singletons. Study-wide points: This fraction held mixed bone marrow immune cells after CD138-negative sorting.

The TCR sequence derives from a donor at least 40 years old with multiple myeloma. Material: a population of CD138-negative cells sorted from bone marrow. The rearrangement links TRBV6-2 or TRBV6-3 to TRBJ2-1; 11 bases match TRBD2. The CDR3 region is CASRPQGLAVDNEQFL. CDR3 bases: TGTGCCAGCAGGCCCCAGGGACTAGCGGTGGACAATGAGCAGTTCCTC.